A selection of T cell receptor beta chains follows, all from one sample in a study of blood T cell repertoires in COVID-19. Assay used: immunoSEQ multiplex PCR; TCRdb lists only in-frame clones, some missing. The repertoire holds about 87,000 clones, with 80% to 90% as singletons. What was sequenced was peripheral blood. Source of these receptors: a human donor with acute or convalescent COVID-19. The donor label of this sample is uncertain. Both conserved end residues are part of each CDR3. Fields, in order: V gene, CDR3 length, D gene, CDR3 protein. A D gene is named only where the DNA matches it firmly.

V: TRBV19
length: 13
D: -
CDR3: CASSIILNTEAFF

V: TRBV24-1
length: 12
D: -
CDR3: CATSGPQGGYTF

V: TRBV4-3
length: 13
D: -
CDR3: CASSLGEGQPQHF

V: TRBV9
length: 14
D: TRBD2
CDR3: CASRGDGSYNEQFF

V: TRBV29-1
length: 13
D: TRBD1
CDR3: CSVVGQGNTEAFF

V: TRBV4-3
length: 13
D: -
CDR3: CASSHSSRGGYTF

V: TRBV24-1
length: 19
D: TRBD2
CDR3: CATSGSSGGRVSGANVLTF

V: TRBV18
length: 13
D: TRBD2
CDR3: CASSPGRGNEQFF

V: TRBV5-1
length: 13
D: TRBD2
CDR3: CASSLSGVHEQYF

V: TRBV28
length: 15
D: TRBD1
CDR3: CASSALGTAYFEQYF

V: TRBV30
length: 13
D: -
CDR3: CAWSVRGNTEAFF

V: TRBV9
length: 15
D: TRBD1
CDR3: CASSAFSGGDYEQYF

V: TRBV7-8
length: 14
D: TRBD1
CDR3: CASSPPGQFYEQYF